One T cell receptor beta chain is described in this entry. This record comes from a study of T cell responses to AZD1222 COVID-19 vaccine. Here immunoSEQ multiplex PCR was the method, and the copy in TCRdb shows in-frame clones only, minus some. The sample contains about 120,000 clones, about 89% of which appear only once. The sequences come from peripheral blood, collected on day 0 of AZD1222 vaccination. The clonotype was recovered from an adult in good health.

CDR3 sequence reads: CASSPYVGTDTGELFF. For the CDR3, the DNA is TGTGCCAGCAGCCCTTACGTCGGGACAGACACCGGGGAGCTGTTTTTT. J is TRBJ2-2 and V is TRBV3-1 (or the pseudogene TRBV3-2); TRBD1 matches at 7 bases. Per the germline V gene, CDR1 is LGHDT and CDR2 is YNNKEL (reference sequence). CDR3 length: 16 amino acids. The trim removed 4 bases at V and 3 bases at J, leaving 8 bases unmatched.